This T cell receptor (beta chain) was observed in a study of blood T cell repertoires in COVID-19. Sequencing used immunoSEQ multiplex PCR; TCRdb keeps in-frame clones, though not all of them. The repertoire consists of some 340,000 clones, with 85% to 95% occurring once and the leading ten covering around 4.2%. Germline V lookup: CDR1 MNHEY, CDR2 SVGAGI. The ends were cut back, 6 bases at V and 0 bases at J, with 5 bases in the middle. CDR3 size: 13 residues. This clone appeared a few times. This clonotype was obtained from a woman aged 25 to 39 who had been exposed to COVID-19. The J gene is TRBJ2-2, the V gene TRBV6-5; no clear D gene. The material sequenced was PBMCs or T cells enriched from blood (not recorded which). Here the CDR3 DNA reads TGTGCCAGCAGACAGCCGAACACCGGGGAGCTGTTTTTT. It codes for CASRQPNTGELFF.